The 8 T cell receptor beta chains below were found in one sample sequenced in a study of T cell responses to AZD1222 COVID-19 vaccine. The protocol was immunoSEQ multiplex PCR, while the TCRdb copy is restricted to in-frame clones and leaves out a portion. Of under 130,000 clones listed, over 80% are singletons. The specimen comprised peripheral blood, sampled on day 0 of AZD1222 vaccination. These receptors were obtained from an adult in good health.

V is TRBV5-1 and J is TRBJ1-2, with 7 bases that match TRBD1. J gave up 4 bases and V 2 bases, and 11 bases lay outside the gene matches. The CDR3 has 16 residues. Per the germline V gene, CDR1 is SGHRS and CDR2 is YFSETQ. Here the CDR3 reads CASSLYRDSLPYGYTF. Here the CDR3 DNA reads TGCGCCAGCAGCTTATACCGGGACAGCCTACCCTATGGCTACACCTTC.

This sequence joins TRBV9 and TRBJ2-7; D tentatively fits TRBD1 or TRBD2 (5 bases each). The CDR3 spans 16 residues. CDR1 and CDR2 from the germline V gene are SGDLS and YYNGEE. Trimming took 0 bases from V and 5 from J, leaving 18 bases between them. CDR3 bases: TGTGCCAGCAGCGTAGCTGGGGCGGCCAACGGGAACGAGCAGTACTTC. It codes for CASSVAGAANGNEQYF.

The V and J genes are TRBV25-1 and TRBJ2-7; D is possibly TRBD2 (7 bases). The germline CDR1 and CDR2 sequences are MGHDK and SYGVNS. V shed 3 bases and J shed 5 bases, with 14 bases lying between them. The CDR3 is made up of 14 amino acids. CDR3 in DNA: TGTGCCAGCAGTGACTCGGGGGGCGGTCACGAGCAGTACTTC. Its protein is CASSDSGGGHEQYF.

This chain uses TRBV7-9 with TRBJ1-2; no clear D. Germline CDR1 reads SEHNR; CDR2 reads FQNEAQ (reference sequence). The CDR3 is made up of 12 amino acids. Between the trimmed V and J ends, which lost 1 base and 8 bases, there was a span of 8 bases. The CDR3 spells CASSLDSRGYTF. The CDR3 region has the DNA TGTGCCAGCAGCTTAGACTCTAGGGGCTACACCTTC.

This sequence joins TRBV2 and TRBJ1-1; weak D call: TRBD1 (5 bases). V gave up 0 bases and J gave up 7 bases, with 12 bases separating them. The germline V gene has CDR1 SNHLY and CDR2 FYNNEI. This CDR3 spans 14 amino acids. CDR3 sequence: CASSEALQGIEAFF. The CDR3 DNA follows: TGTGCCAGCAGTGAAGCGCTTCAGGGTATTGAAGCTTTCTTT.

V is TRBV6-2 or TRBV6-3 and J is TRBJ2-5, with D unresolved. Trimming left V 2 bases short and J 2 bases short, with 9 bases between. The germline gives CDR1 MNHEY, CDR2 SVGEGT. The CDR3 totals 14 residues. In DNA form, the CDR3 reads TGTGCCAGCAGTTACGGGGTACCACAAGAGACCCAGTACTTC. This gives the protein CASSYGVPQETQYF.

This rearrangement joins TRBV10-3 to TRBJ1-5; D remains ambiguous. The CDR3 has 13 residues. CDR1 and CDR2 (germline): ENHRY, SYGVKD. The V end lost 8 bases, the J end lost 3 bases, and 11 bases lay between the germline ends. The CDR3 sequence: CAIPRASNQPQHF. The CDR3 bases are TGTGCCATCCCTAGGGCCTCCAATCAGCCCCAGCATTTT.

This rearrangement joins TRBV10-3 to TRBJ2-5; TRBD2 agrees at 10 bases. CDR3 size: 15 residues. Germline V lookup: CDR1 ENHRY, CDR2 SYGVKD. V trimming: 11 bases; J trimming: 2 bases; junction bases outside the gene matches: 11. This CDR3 reads CAASSDSGGQETQYF. The CDR3 DNA sequence: TGTGCCGCCAGCTCGGATAGCGGGGGGCAAGAGACCCAGTACTTC.